These T cell receptor beta chains were read from a single sample in a study of response to subunit inactivated influenza vaccine. Each CDR3 protein is one row after TCRdb ran MiXCR on the RT-PCR reads. The profile shows around 570,000 distinct CDR3 sequences, roughly 10% of them singletons. These data were likewise used in another study, on T cells expressing NK-cell markers.

This sample comprised PBMCs from blood, obtained on the day of vaccination. These receptors all come from a man aged 50-59 years who received an inactivated influenza vaccine. The CDR3 runs from the conserved cysteine through the conserved F or W. D genes are given only for firm matches. Clone size is stated in some rows and not others, as once, few, many or a class when expanded.

.	.	TRBV12-3/TRBV12-4	TRBJ2-6	16	TGTGCCAGCAGTTTTCTCGCCGGGTCTGGGGCCAACGTCCTGACTTTC	CASSFLAGSGANVLTF
.	.	TRBV18	TRBJ2-2	15	TGTGCCAGCTCACCAACCAGGGTTGACACCGGGGAGCTGTTTTTT	CASSPTRVDTGELFF
few	.	TRBV6-1	TRBJ2-3	15	TGTGCCAGCAGTCCCGGGGCTTTTTGGACAGATACGCAGTATTTT	CASSPGAFWTDTQYF
.	TRBD2	TRBV7-9	TRBJ2-1	16	TGTGCCAGCATCCCAGTTTGGCTAGCGGGGGGAAATGAGCAGTTCTTC	CASIPVWLAGGNEQFF
few	.	TRBV6-1	TRBJ1-2	15	TGTGCCAGCTTACCCTTCGACCGACAAAACTATGGCTACACCTTC	CASLPFDRQNYGYTF
few	.	TRBV5-1	TRBJ1-1	15	TGCGCCAGCAGGGGGCAGTTAAAAATGAACACTGAAGCTTTCTTT	CASRGQLKMNTEAFF
.	.	TRBV15	TRBJ1-1	13	TGTGCCACCAGCAGAGATTTGCACACTGAAGCTTTCTTT	CATSRDLHTEAFF
.	.	TRBV12-3/TRBV12-4	TRBJ2-3	17	TGTGCCAGCAGTTTTCCGTTTGGCCGACTGAGCACAGATACGCAGTATTTT	CASSFPFGRLSTDTQYF
many	TRBD2	TRBV29-1	TRBJ2-1	14	TGCAGCGTTGTTCGACTAGCGGGCTACAATGAGCAGTTCTTC	CSVVRLAGYNEQFF
.	TRBD2	TRBV7-3	TRBJ2-1	15	TGTGCCAGCAGCTTAACAGCGGGAGGACCCTTTGAGCAGTTCTTC	CASSLTAGGPFEQFF
many	TRBD2	TRBV7-2	TRBJ2-7	14	TGTGCCAGCAGGGAGCGGGAGGAAAGCTACGAGCAGTACTTC	CASREREESYEQYF
few	.	TRBV29-1	TRBJ2-3	13	TGCAGCGTTCGGGGGAGATACACAGATACGCAGTATTTT	CSVRGRYTDTQYF
.	.	TRBV3-1	TRBJ2-2	14	TGTGCCAGCAGCCAAATCGGGGGCACCGGGGAGCTGTTTTTT	CASSQIGGTGELFF
.	TRBD2	TRBV7-2	TRBJ2-2	15	TGTGCCAGCAGCTTAGACGCGGGGGTCCCCGGGGAGCTGTTTTTT	CASSLDAGVPGELFF
few	TRBD1	TRBV28	TRBJ2-2	15	TGTGCCAGCAGTCCGGACAGGTCGAGAACCGGGGAGCTGTTTTTT	CASSPDRSRTGELFF
few	.	TRBV27	TRBJ2-1	14	TGTGCCAGCGGTGGGCGCTTATCCTACAATGAGCAGTTCTTC	CASGGRLSYNEQFF